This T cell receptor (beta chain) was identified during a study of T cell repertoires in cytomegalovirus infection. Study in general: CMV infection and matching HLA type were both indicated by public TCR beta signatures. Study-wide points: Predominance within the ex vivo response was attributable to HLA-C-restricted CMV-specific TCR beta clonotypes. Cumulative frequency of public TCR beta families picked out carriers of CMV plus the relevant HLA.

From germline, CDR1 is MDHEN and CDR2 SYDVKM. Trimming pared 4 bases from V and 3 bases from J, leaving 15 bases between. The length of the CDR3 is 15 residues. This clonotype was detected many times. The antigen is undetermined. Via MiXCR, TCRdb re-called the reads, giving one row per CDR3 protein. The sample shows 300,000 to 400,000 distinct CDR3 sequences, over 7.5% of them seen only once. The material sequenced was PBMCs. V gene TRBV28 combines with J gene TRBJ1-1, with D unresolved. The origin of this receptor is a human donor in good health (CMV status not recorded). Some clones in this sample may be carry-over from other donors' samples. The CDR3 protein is CASSSIPGGDTEAFF. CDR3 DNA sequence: TGTGCCAGCAGTTCTATTCCGGGTGGGGACACTGAAGCTTTCTTT.